This T cell receptor (beta chain) was recorded in a study of cytomegalovirus exposure and HLA in healthy donors (dated 2017 in TCRdb). Describing the broader study: In an earlier analysis of around 540 of the donors, roughly 300 Gb of sequence data and about 110 million unique TCR beta sequences from roughly 190 million T cells were reported. Rather than using new phenotypic data, the later analysis identified candidate immune exposures from TCR beta sequences and from how often those sequences occurred across donors. To study patterns of TCR occurrence, a later analysis re-analyzed previously published TCR beta repertoires from 500 to 850 donors and added high-resolution HLA genotyping. Genome-wide SNP genotypes for about three fifths of the roughly 670 donors were used in a later genetic analysis, which treated that subset as a discovery cohort. Among about 360 genotyped donors of the cohort, an average of 235,054 unique TCR beta nucleotide sequences were sequenced per donor, approximately 20% of them non-productive. HLA typing included class I and class II loci at four-digit resolution. To predict cytomegalovirus infection status, the study combined high-throughput TCR immunosequencing, statistical association of individual TCRs with disease status, and machine learning. An earlier analysis of 450 to 750 of the donors used high-throughput TCR beta sequencing to judge whether each TCR beta V gene segment behaved as functional or pseudogenic. The study aimed to test whether signatures of past pathogen exposure could be identified by cataloging public T cell receptors. Because of strong linkage in the cohort, four or five DR-DQ haplotypes were treated as single units for association and clustering. Donor age, sex, ethnicity and CMV serostatus were compiled together with the repertoire data. Of the roughly 420 genotyped donors, more than 75% were placed in the genetic ancestry cluster associated with self-reported Caucasian donors. A separate validation cohort of some 130 different subjects was used in addition to the roughly 620-subject first cohort. An early release covering roughly 600 HLA-typed donors comprised about 300 gigabases of sequencing data and around 80 million unique TCR sequences. The study profiled the T cell repertoires of under 850 subjects by immunosequencing and related them to cytomegalovirus serostatus. Typing coverage varied by locus: roughly 629-630 donors for A, B, C, DRB1 and DQB1; around 560 for DQA1; approximately 610 for DPA1; 450 to 480 for DPB1. All discovery cohort repertoires had been generated on a single sequencing platform.

With regard to this clone: There is no known antigen for this receptor. Within one base of it there is no much larger clone, and no base qualities were kept.

The library came from the immunoSEQ multiplex PCR assay. A mixture of 60 forward primers for TCR Vbeta segments and 13 reverse primers for TCR Jbeta segments was used in the multiplex PCR. The CDR3 region of rearranged TCR beta genes was amplified from genomic DNA by a multiplex PCR assay. On the Illumina HiSeq System, the amplified TCR beta libraries were sequenced as 87-base-pair reads. In the source study's methods: A later analysis counted about 80 million unique TCR beta chains across the 550 to 700 repertoires, and 10 million to 12 million of these chains were shared by at least two donors. To remove PCR and sequencing errors, raw reads were error-corrected and collapsed into unique sequences using a nearest-neighbor algorithm that merged closely related sequences. V, D and J gene segments were assigned by aligning CDR3 sequences to IMGT reference sequences. For a sequence to be retained, a match of at least six nucleotides to both a V gene segment and a J gene segment was required. A rearrangement counted as productive if the CDR3 had no stop codons and remained in frame with V and J, and every other rearrangement counted as non-productive. Following IMGT convention, CDR3 was defined as the stretch from the second conserved V-encoded cysteine to the conserved J-encoded phenylalanine. The earlier analysis of about 640 of the donors excluded any sequence lacking an unambiguous match to a single V gene segment. In an earlier analysis of almost 600 of the donors, a V segment was called functional when productive rearrangements were above 56.7%, and segregating when the standard deviation between donors exceeded 5%. A statistical classification framework was developed to diagnose cytomegalovirus status using the catalog of TCR beta chain sequences. A later analysis assigned V and J genes by comparing TCR nucleotide sequences with IMGT/GENE-DB human TR gene sequences. The TCRdist pipeline was used in a later analysis to assign CDR3 sequences and most-parsimonious VDJ recombination scenarios. In a later analysis, each TCR beta chain was defined by its CDR3 amino acid sequence together with its V-gene family, and reads without a unique V-gene family were excluded. As a way to deal with suspected cross-contamination and a sequencing artifact, a later analysis dropped approximately 570 nucleotide sequences that were highly shared and had low generation probability. A later analysis calculated a clonal expansion index for each public chain from normalized within-repertoire ranks of inferred template counts. Generation probabilities in a later analysis came from a VDJ recombination model fitted to out-of-frame rearrangements, and those results were checked against IGoR. In a later analysis, hypergeometric tests were used to score TCR-TCR, TCR-HLA and TCR-CMV co-occurrence, with a repertoire-size bias correction applied to TCR pairs. In a later analysis, false discovery rates were estimated by permuting HLA or CMV assignments 20 times. A later analysis grouped co-occurring TCRs with DBSCAN, adding TCRdist sequence similarity when clustering within HLA-allele-positive subsets. For co-occurrence clustering, repertoires with fewer than 30,000 or more than 120,000 public chains were excluded, along with five repertoires with anomalous nucleotide sharing. TCRdb stores this immuneACCESS table with in-frame sequences only. Part of the clones is absent; in the studies checked, under half of the shortfall reflects unresolved V genes, and no reason is known for the rest. V, J and clone size are those of that table, while D and trimming were read from the DNA. The table for this sample lists approximately 120,000 clones; approximately 80% of them were counted only once. The top ten clonotypes cover roughly a tenth of the sample.

V is pared back by 0 bases and J by 1 base, with 13 bases lying between the germline termini. The CDR3 sequence holds 17 residues, the cysteine and phenylalanine included. The sequence is cut down to CDR3 DNA, 51 bases in frame from base 1. CDR1 and CDR2, looked up from the germline V gene (reference sequence), are MNHEY and SMNVEV. Results and caveats for the whole study, not just this receptor: A further reported finding was that TCR beta sequences accurately predicted the HLA-A and HLA-B alleles for most subjects in the first cohort. According to the authors, the approach could potentially be generalized to other disease states and immunological phenotypes. The 87-base-pair reads could not distinguish some IMGT-functional V segments, including TRBV6-2 and TRBV6-3, so those segments were excluded. Several of the top co-occurrence clusters appeared to be linked to parvovirus B19, influenza, CMV and Epstein-Barr virus, according to a later analysis. Only TCR beta chains were sequenced in this cohort, and the absence of alpha or paired-chain data limited detectable features. When HLA alleles, especially DR and DQ, strongly co-occurred, TCR associations were difficult to assign to individual alleles. Linkage disequilibrium might explain the correlated functional status among segregating V segments, but an unknown experimental factor could not be excluded. Specific HLA alleles were associated with roughly 16,000 TCR beta sequences at a false discovery rate of 0.05 in a later analysis. The earlier analysis of 587 of the donors excluded around 17 rarely observed V segments, including chromosome 9 orphons, because counts were too low. In a later analysis, the rate of TCR association differed among HLA loci, with DRB1 alleles having the most associated TCRs and HLA-C alleles having the fewest. An association between a missense DCLRE1C variant and V-gene and J-gene trimming of TCR beta chains was found in a later genetic analysis and replicated in an independent cohort. Because HLA typing was unavailable for some donors at each locus, only the typed subset was used in association tests. A group of highly shared sequence variants was considered likely to be a technical artifact of the sequencing pipeline. Roughly uniform sequencing depth across donors was assumed in presence/absence analyses, although this assumption may not hold. In a later analysis, HLA-associated TCR beta chains showed more clonal expansion and lower generation probabilities than non-associated chains that were equally common. Immune exposure information for the cohort was limited to CMV serostatus. In the study, around 150 TCR beta chains were listed as associated with cytomegalovirus. In a later analysis, most CMV-associated TCR beta chains were found to appear HLA-restricted, with HLA associations seemingly driven largely by CMV exposure. In a later genetic analysis, fewer N-insertions in productive TCRs were reported among donors in an Asian-associated ancestry cluster than the approximately 710-donor mean. Cytomegalovirus status was reported to be diagnosed by the classifier with high specificity and sensitivity in both the original and validation cohorts. In an earlier analysis of around 600 of the donors, most TCR beta V segments were observed in productive rearrangements about 90% or about 30% of the time, broadly matching IMGT annotations. A few of the identified cytomegalovirus-associated TCR beta chains were confirmed in vitro to be specific for cytomegalovirus antigens. Most TCR sequences were observed very rarely across donors, whereas some public TCRs were present in many individuals.

In total, more than 500 healthy bone marrow donors made up the cohort. Cohort members were all nominally healthy when sampled, although unrecorded immune exposures were likely present. The donor was CMV seropositive and was included in the group of 290 or so seropositive cohort members. A peripheral blood sample was provided by each donor, and peripheral blood mononuclear cells were used for TCR beta sequencing. The Qiagen DNeasy Blood Extraction Kit was used to extract genomic DNA from the blood cell samples. The source is a man between 25 and 39 years old in good health and CMV-seropositive. The rearrangement combines TRBV27 with TRBJ2-1; a weak D assignment points to TRBD2 (6 bases agree). The sequencing sample was made of PBMCs. CDR3 region: CASSLSSGDRSYNEQFF. The nucleotide sequence is TGTGCCAGCAGTTTATCGTCGGGAGATCGGTCCTACAATGAGCAGTTCTTC.